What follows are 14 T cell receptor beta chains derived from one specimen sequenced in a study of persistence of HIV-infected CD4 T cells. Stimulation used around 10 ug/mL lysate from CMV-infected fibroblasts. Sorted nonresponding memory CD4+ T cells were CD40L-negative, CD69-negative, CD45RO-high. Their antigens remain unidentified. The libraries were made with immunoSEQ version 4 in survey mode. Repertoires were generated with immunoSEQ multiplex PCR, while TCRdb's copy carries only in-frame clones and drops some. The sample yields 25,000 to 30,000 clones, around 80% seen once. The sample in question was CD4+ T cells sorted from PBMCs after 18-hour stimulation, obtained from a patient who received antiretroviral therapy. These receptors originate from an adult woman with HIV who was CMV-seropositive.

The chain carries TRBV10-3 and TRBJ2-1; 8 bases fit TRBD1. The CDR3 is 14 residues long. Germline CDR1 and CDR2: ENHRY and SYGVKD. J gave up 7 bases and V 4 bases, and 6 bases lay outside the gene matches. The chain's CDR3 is CAISADTGGNEQFF. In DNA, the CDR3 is TGTGCCATCAGTGCCGACACAGGGGGAAATGAGCAGTTCTTC.

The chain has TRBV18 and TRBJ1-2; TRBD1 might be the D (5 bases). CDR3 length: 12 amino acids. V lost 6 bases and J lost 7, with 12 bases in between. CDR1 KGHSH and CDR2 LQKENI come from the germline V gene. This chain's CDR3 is CASSPAQGGYTF. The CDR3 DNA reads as TGTGCCAGCTCCCCCGCTCAGGGTGGCTACACCTTC.

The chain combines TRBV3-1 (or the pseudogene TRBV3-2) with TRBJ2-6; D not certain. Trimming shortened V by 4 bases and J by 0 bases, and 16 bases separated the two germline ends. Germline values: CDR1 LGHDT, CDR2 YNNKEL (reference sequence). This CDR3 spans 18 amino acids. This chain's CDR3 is CASSPRVGISSGANVLTF. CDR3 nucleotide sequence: TGTGCCAGCAGCCCCCGGGTGGGGATCTCCTCTGGGGCCAACGTCCTGACTTTC.

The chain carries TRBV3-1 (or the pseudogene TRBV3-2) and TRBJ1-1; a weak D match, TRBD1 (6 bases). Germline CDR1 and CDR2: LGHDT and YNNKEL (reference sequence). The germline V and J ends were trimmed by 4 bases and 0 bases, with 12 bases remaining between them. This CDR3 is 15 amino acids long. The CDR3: CASSRTENMNTEAFF. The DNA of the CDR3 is TGTGCCAGCAGCCGGACAGAGAACATGAACACTGAAGCTTTCTTT.

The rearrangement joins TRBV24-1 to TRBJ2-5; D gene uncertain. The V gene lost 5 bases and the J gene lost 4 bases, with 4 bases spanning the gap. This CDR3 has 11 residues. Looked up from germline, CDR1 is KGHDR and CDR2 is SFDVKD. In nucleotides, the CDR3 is TGTGCCACCAGTGCGGGAGAGACCCAGTACTTC. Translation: CATSAGETQYF.

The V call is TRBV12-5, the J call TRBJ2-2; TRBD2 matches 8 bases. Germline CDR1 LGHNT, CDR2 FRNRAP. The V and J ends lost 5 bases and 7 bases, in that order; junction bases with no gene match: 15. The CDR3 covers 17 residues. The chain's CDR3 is CASGPPGGGTIVGELFF. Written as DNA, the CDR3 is TGTGCTAGTGGTCCCCCTGGCGGGGGGACCATTGTCGGGGAGCTGTTTTTT.

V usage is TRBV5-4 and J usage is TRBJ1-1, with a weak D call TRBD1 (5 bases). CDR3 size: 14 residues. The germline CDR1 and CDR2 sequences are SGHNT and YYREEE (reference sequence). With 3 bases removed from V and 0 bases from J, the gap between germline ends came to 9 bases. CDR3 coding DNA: TGTGCCAGCAGCTGGCCAGGGATGAACACTGAAGCTTTCTTT. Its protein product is CASSWPGMNTEAFF.

CDR3 coding DNA: TGTGCCAGCAGCTTAGGATGGAGTGACCCCCACAATGAGCAGTTCTTC. This codes for CASSLGWSDPHNEQFF. The chain carries TRBV7-6 and TRBJ2-1; D unresolved. The germline gives CDR1 SGHVS, CDR2 FNYEAQ. With 1 base removed from V and 5 bases from J, the gap between germline ends came to 15 bases. This CDR3 region has 16 residues.

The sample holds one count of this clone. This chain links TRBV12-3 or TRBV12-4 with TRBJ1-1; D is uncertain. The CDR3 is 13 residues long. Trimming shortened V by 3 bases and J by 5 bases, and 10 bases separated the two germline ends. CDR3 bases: TGTGCCAGCAGTTTTGATCGGAGGACTGAAGCTTTCTTT. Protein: CASSFDRRTEAFF.

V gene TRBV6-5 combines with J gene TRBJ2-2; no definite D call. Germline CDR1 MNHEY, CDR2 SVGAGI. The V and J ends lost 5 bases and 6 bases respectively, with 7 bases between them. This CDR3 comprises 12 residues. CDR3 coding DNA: TGTGCCAGCAGTAGGCCAGCCGGGGAGCTGTTTTTT. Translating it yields CASSRPAGELFF.

CDR3 protein: CASSLSGNSGYTF. The CDR3 nucleotides read TGTGCCAGCAGCTTATCCGGGAACAGTGGCTACACCTTC. The gene calls are TRBV11-3 and TRBJ1-2, with D unclear. The germline V gene has CDR1 SGHNT and CDR2 YENEEA. V was shortened by 2 bases and J by 7 bases, with 11 bases between the two germline ends. The CDR3 consists of 13 residues.

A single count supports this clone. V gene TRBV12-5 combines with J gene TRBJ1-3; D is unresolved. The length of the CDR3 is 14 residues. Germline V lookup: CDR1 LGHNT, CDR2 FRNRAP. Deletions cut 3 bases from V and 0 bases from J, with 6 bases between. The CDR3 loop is CASGLGLSGNTIYF. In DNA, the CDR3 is TGTGCTAGTGGTTTAGGACTCTCTGGAAACACCATATATTTT.

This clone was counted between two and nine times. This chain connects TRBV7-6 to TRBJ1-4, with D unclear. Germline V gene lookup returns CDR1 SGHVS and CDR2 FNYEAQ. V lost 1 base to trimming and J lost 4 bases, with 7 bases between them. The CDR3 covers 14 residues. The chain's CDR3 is CASSLDGLNEKLFF. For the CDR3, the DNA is TGTGCCAGCAGCTTAGACGGGCTTAATGAAAAACTGTTTTTT.

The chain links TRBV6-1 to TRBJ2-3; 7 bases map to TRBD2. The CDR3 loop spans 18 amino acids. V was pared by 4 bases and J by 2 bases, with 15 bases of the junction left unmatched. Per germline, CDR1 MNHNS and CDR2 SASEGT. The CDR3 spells CASSGALIQRETTDTQYF. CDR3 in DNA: TGTGCCAGCAGTGGGGCCCTCATCCAGCGGGAAACCACAGATACGCAGTATTTT.